Sequencing of this T cell receptor beta chain was carried out in a study of shared clonotypes between healthy human individuals. Assay used: immunoSEQ multiplex PCR; TCRdb lists only in-frame clones, some missing. The table records around 440,000 clones, 60% to 80% of them present only once. About this clone: A read error may produce the germline difference seen at one junction end.

The receptor was derived from a middle-aged woman in good health. Some clones in this sample may be carry-over from other donors' samples. The source material was PBMCs.

CDR3 amino acids: CAISEGQGRASRF. The CDR3 DNA reads TGTGCCATCAGTGAGGGTCAGGGGAGGGCCTCACGTTTT. V usage is TRBV10-3 and J usage is TRBJ1-4; the D gene is possibly TRBD1 (6 bases). The CDR3 has 13 residues. The germline V gene encodes CDR1 ENHRY and CDR2 SYGVKD.